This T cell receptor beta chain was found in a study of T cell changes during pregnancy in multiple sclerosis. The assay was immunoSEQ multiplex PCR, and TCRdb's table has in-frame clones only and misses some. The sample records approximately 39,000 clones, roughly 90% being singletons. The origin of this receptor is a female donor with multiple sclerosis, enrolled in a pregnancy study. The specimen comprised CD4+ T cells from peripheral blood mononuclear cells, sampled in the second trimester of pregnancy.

CDR3 protein: CASSARVTEAFF. CDR3 nucleotides: TGTGCCAGCAGCGCCAGGGTTACTGAAGCTTTCTTT. The genes are TRBV11-3 and TRBJ1-1; D is perhaps TRBD1 (5 bases). Germline V CDR1 and CDR2: SGHNT, YENEEA. This CDR3 is built from 12 residues. V lost 5 bases and J 5 bases, leaving 9 bases between the germline ends.